These T cell receptor beta chains were read from a single sample in a study of cytomegalovirus exposure and HLA in healthy donors. The table came from immunoSEQ multiplex PCR; TCRdb's copy has only in-frame clones and leaves some out. In the table there are 100,000 to 150,000 clones, about 74% of which are singletons. The sample was PBMCs. The receptors here all came from a male donor in good health and CMV-seronegative. Both conserved end residues are part of each CDR3. D genes are given only for firm matches. Clone size, where shown, is once, few, many, or a class for clones that have expanded.

abundance: -
d_gene: -
j_gene: TRBJ1-1
v_gene: TRBV7-2
CDR3aa: CASSLALAGAEAFF
CDR3nt: TGTGCCAGCAGCTTAGCGCTGGCAGGGGCTGAAGCTTTCTTT

abundance: -
d_gene: -
j_gene: TRBJ2-2
v_gene: TRBV6-1
CDR3aa: CASKVGGYTGELFF
CDR3nt: TGTGCCAGCAAGGTTGGGGGGTACACCGGGGAGCTGTTTTTT

abundance: -
d_gene: TRBD1
j_gene: TRBJ2-1
v_gene: TRBV11-2
CDR3aa: CASSIQGWEQFF
CDR3nt: TGTGCCAGCAGTATACAGGGGTGGGAGCAGTTCTTC

abundance: -
d_gene: -
j_gene: TRBJ2-5
v_gene: TRBV5-1
CDR3aa: CASTQQGSRETQYF
CDR3nt: TGCGCCAGCACTCAGCAGGGTTCGCGAGAGACCCAGTACTTC

abundance: -
d_gene: TRBD1
j_gene: TRBJ1-4
v_gene: TRBV4-3
CDR3aa: CASSQENSPGQGVSKLFF
CDR3nt: TGCGCCAGCAGCCAAGAAAACAGCCCTGGGCAGGGGGTGTCGAAGCTGTTTTTT

abundance: few
d_gene: TRBD2
j_gene: TRBJ2-1
v_gene: TRBV7-2
CDR3aa: CASSRTGAGGGDTEQFF
CDR3nt: TGTGCCAGCAGCCGTACTGGAGCGGGCGGGGGTGATACTGAGCAGTTCTTC

abundance: -
d_gene: -
j_gene: TRBJ1-2
v_gene: TRBV13
CDR3aa: CASSLVIRNGYTF
CDR3nt: TGTGCCAGCAGCTTAGTGATTAGAAATGGCTACACCTTC

abundance: -
d_gene: -
j_gene: TRBJ2-5
v_gene: TRBV11-2
CDR3aa: CASSLGELGTTQYF
CDR3nt: TGTGCCAGCAGCTTAGGGGAGTTGGGTACGACCCAGTACTTC

abundance: few
d_gene: -
j_gene: TRBJ2-1
v_gene: TRBV4-1
CDR3aa: CASSQDLYNEQFF
CDR3nt: TGCGCCAGCAGCCAAGATCTGTACAATGAGCAGTTCTTC

abundance: -
d_gene: TRBD2
j_gene: TRBJ2-7
v_gene: TRBV13
CDR3aa: CASSFLLAGTYEQYF
CDR3nt: TGTGCCAGCAGCTTCCTGCTAGCGGGAACCTACGAGCAGTACTTC

abundance: -
d_gene: -
j_gene: TRBJ1-2
v_gene: TRBV30
CDR3aa: CAWRLTGADGYTF
CDR3nt: TGTGCCTGGAGGCTTACCGGCGCGGATGGCTACACCTTC

abundance: -
d_gene: -
j_gene: TRBJ2-1
v_gene: TRBV4-2
CDR3aa: CASSQDLGGSYNEQFF
CDR3nt: TGTGCCAGCAGCCAAGACTTAGGGGGTTCCTACAATGAGCAGTTCTTC

abundance: -
d_gene: -
j_gene: TRBJ2-3
v_gene: TRBV21-1
CDR3aa: CASSKVGAGGTDTQYF
CDR3nt: TGTGCCAGCAGCAAAGTTGGGGCGGGGGGCACAGATACGCAGTATTTT

abundance: -
d_gene: TRBD1
j_gene: TRBJ1-3
v_gene: TRBV5-1
CDR3aa: CASSQGTGGSSGNTIYF
CDR3nt: TGCGCCAGCAGCCAAGGGACAGGGGGAAGCTCTGGAAACACCATATATTTT

abundance: once
d_gene: TRBD2
j_gene: TRBJ2-1
v_gene: TRBV30
CDR3aa: CAYVVAGGVEQFF
CDR3nt: TGTGCTTACGTCGTTGCGGGAGGGGTAGAGCAGTTCTTC

abundance: few
d_gene: -
j_gene: TRBJ2-5
v_gene: TRBV7-2
CDR3aa: CASSLVQKETQYF
CDR3nt: TGTGCCAGCAGCTTAGTCCAGAAAGAGACCCAGTACTTC

abundance: -
d_gene: -
j_gene: TRBJ2-3
v_gene: TRBV5-1
CDR3aa: CVSSLGTFPTDTQYF
CDR3nt: TGCGTCAGCAGCTTGGGGACTTTTCCCACAGATACGCAGTATTTT

abundance: -
d_gene: -
j_gene: TRBJ2-7
v_gene: TRBV28
CDR3aa: CASSPSFPGGHSYEQYF
CDR3nt: TGTGCCAGCAGTCCCTCTTTCCCCGGGGGGCATTCCTACGAGCAGTACTTC

abundance: few
d_gene: -
j_gene: TRBJ1-2
v_gene: TRBV6-1
CDR3aa: CASSEELGMRGYTF
CDR3nt: TGTGCCAGCAGTGAAGAATTGGGTATGAGGGGCTACACCTTC

abundance: -
d_gene: -
j_gene: TRBJ2-7
v_gene: TRBV28
CDR3aa: CASRVEGYEQYF
CDR3nt: TGTGCCAGCAGGGTTGAGGGCTACGAGCAGTACTTC

abundance: few
d_gene: TRBD2
j_gene: TRBJ2-7
v_gene: TRBV7-3
CDR3aa: CASRFSGGNSYEQYF
CDR3nt: TGTGCCAGCAGATTTAGCGGGGGTAACTCCTACGAGCAGTACTTC

abundance: -
d_gene: TRBD1
j_gene: TRBJ2-5
v_gene: TRBV9
CDR3aa: CASRENPGQGALGQYF
CDR3nt: TGTGCCAGCAGGGAAAACCCGGGACAGGGGGCTTTAGGCCAGTACTTC

abundance: -
d_gene: -
j_gene: TRBJ1-2
v_gene: TRBV14
CDR3aa: CASSQDHPGVSGYTF
CDR3nt: TGTGCCAGCAGCCAAGATCATCCAGGGGTGAGCGGCTACACCTTC

abundance: -
d_gene: -
j_gene: TRBJ2-7
v_gene: TRBV30
CDR3aa: CAWSPGTPEQYF
CDR3nt: TGTGCCTGGAGTCCCGGGACACCTGAGCAGTACTTC

abundance: -
d_gene: -
j_gene: TRBJ2-3
v_gene: TRBV29-1
CDR3aa: CSVEGQVTDTQYF
CDR3nt: TGCAGCGTTGAAGGACAGGTCACAGATACGCAGTATTTT

abundance: -
d_gene: TRBD1
j_gene: TRBJ2-6
v_gene: TRBV4-1
CDR3aa: CASSQGQGGGANVLTF
CDR3nt: TGCGCCAGCAGCCAAGGACAGGGGGGTGGGGCCAACGTCCTGACTTTC

abundance: -
d_gene: -
j_gene: TRBJ2-2
v_gene: TRBV5-8
CDR3aa: CASSPRQANGELFF
CDR3nt: TGTGCCAGCAGCCCCAGACAGGCCAACGGGGAGCTGTTTTTT

abundance: -
d_gene: -
j_gene: TRBJ2-2
v_gene: TRBV15
CDR3aa: CATSRGEEVGTGELFF
CDR3nt: TGTGCCACCAGCAGAGGGGAGGAGGTGGGCACCGGGGAGCTGTTTTTT

abundance: -
d_gene: TRBD1
j_gene: TRBJ2-3
v_gene: TRBV5-1
CDR3aa: CASSELYRGPPDTQYF
CDR3nt: TGCGCCAGCAGTGAGCTCTACAGGGGGCCGCCAGATACGCAGTATTTT

abundance: few
d_gene: TRBD1
j_gene: TRBJ2-7
v_gene: TRBV19
CDR3aa: CASSISRDSYEQYF
CDR3nt: TGTGCCAGTAGTATATCCCGGGACAGCTACGAGCAGTACTTC

abundance: -
d_gene: -
j_gene: TRBJ2-6
v_gene: TRBV9
CDR3aa: CASSFLGGGANVLTF
CDR3nt: TGTGCCAGCAGCTTTCTCGGGGGTGGGGCCAACGTCCTGACTTTC

abundance: few
d_gene: TRBD1
j_gene: TRBJ1-2
v_gene: TRBV5-4
CDR3aa: CASSSSGTGADGNGYTF
CDR3nt: TGTGCCAGCAGCTCGTCCGGGACAGGGGCGGATGGTAATGGCTACACCTTC